This T cell receptor (beta chain) was sequenced for a study of shared clonotypes between healthy human individuals. Study-level results: Naive CD4 clonotype sharing across a handful of donors was 4% to 5.5%.

CDR3 length: 13 amino acids. Trimming stripped 1 base from V and 4 bases from J, with 6 bases between. Germline CDR1 SGHAT, CDR2 FQNNGV. In regard to this clone: Antigen unknown. The same CDR3 is also encoded by other DNA sequences in this sample.

As handled by the study authors: ImmunoSEQ output held junction-only sequences without quality scores, so filtering differed. The table came from immunoSEQ multiplex PCR; TCRdb's copy has only in-frame clones and leaves some out. The V and J calls and clone size were taken over from that table, and D and trimming were inferred from the DNA. This sample has a few million clones; approximately 95% occur once, and the top ten carry under 0.45%. The genes are TRBV11-2 and TRBJ2-3, with D possibly matching TRBD1 (5 bases). Source material: naive CD4+ T cells from PBMCs. The subset is: CD45RA+ positively selected. The TCR originated in a young man in good health. Some clones in this sample may be carry-over from other donors' samples. The CDR3 DNA reads TGTGCCAGCAGCTTAGCAGGGTCAGATACGCAGTATTTT. Protein product: CASSLAGSDTQYF.